This TCR beta chain is drawn from a study of beta chain features in type 1 diabetes. Broader study findings: Naive, central memory and Treg TCRB repertoires appeared more alike in patients than in healthy donors.

The germline V gene encodes CDR1 SNHLY and CDR2 FYNNEI. The CDR3 is 14 residues long. V lost 6 bases and J lost 0, with 6 bases in between. Expressed TCRB transcripts were sequenced, since all the RNA that had been isolated was reverse transcribed. Naive, central memory and regulatory T cell samples produced a mean of approximately 4 million reads. The protocol was immunoSEQ multiplex PCR, while the TCRdb copy is restricted to in-frame clones and leaves out a portion. This sample yields 250,000 to 350,000 clones, of which roughly 15% are seen a single time; about 6.6% belongs to the top ten. Details on this clone: What it binds is not known. The sample carries other DNA sequences with the same CDR3.

The sequenced material came from central memory CD4+ T cells from blood. This chain links TRBV2 with TRBJ2-6; no clear D. The sequence came from a man between 25 and 39 years old in good health. The CDR3 DNA reads TGTGCCAGCAGCGCAAGCTCTGGGGCCAACGTCCTGACTTTC. Translating it yields CASSASSGANVLTF.